This T cell receptor beta chain was profiled in a study of blood T cell repertoires in COVID-19. Assay used: immunoSEQ multiplex PCR; TCRdb lists only in-frame clones, some missing. This table has around 320,000 clones, almost 90% appearing once. CDR3 size: 16 residues. V lost 1 base and J 2 bases, leaving 12 bases between the germline ends. Per the germline V gene, CDR1 is SGHRS and CDR2 is YFSETQ. This chain links TRBV5-1 with TRBJ2-2; D ambiguous. The TCR sequence derives from a woman between 18 and 29 years old with acute COVID-19. The sample comprised PBMCs or T cells enriched from blood (not recorded which). CDR3 residues: CASSLPGVANTGELFF. The CDR3 DNA is TGCGCCAGCAGCTTGCCTGGAGTCGCCAACACCGGGGAGCTGTTTTTT. The full variable domain, completed using reference TRBV5-1 and TRBJ2-2, is KAGVTQTPRYLIKTRGQQVTLSCSPISGHRSVSWYQQTPGQGLQFLFEYFSETQRNKGNFPGRFSGRQFSNSRSEMNVSTLELGDSALYLCASSLPGVANTGELFFGEGSRLTVL.